These 7 T cell receptor beta chains were sequenced from one sample in a study of cytomegalovirus exposure and HLA in healthy donors. The study ran its PCR with 60 Vbeta and 13 Jbeta primers. Clones were read by immunoSEQ multiplex PCR, and TCRdb kept only the in-frame ones, dropping some. The sample consists of roughly 180,000 clones, 79% of them appearing once. Material: PBMCs. The receptors shown here come from a girl between 10 and 17 years old in good health and CMV-seropositive.

The rearrangement joins TRBV5-1 to TRBJ2-1; 10 nucleotides agree with TRBD2. J lost 4 bases, V lost 4 bases, and 8 bases had no gene match. This CDR3 contains 16 residues. Per germline, CDR1 SGHRS and CDR2 YFSETQ. The CDR3 here is CASSGELAGYYNEQFF. The CDR3 bases are TGCGCCAGCAGCGGCGAACTAGCGGGGTATTACAATGAGCAGTTCTTC.

The rearrangement uses TRBV5-1 and TRBJ1-1; D not certain. V lost 0 bases to trimming and J lost 2 bases, with 5 bases between them. The length of the CDR3 is 13 residues. Germline V gives CDR1 SGHRS, CDR2 YFSETQ. The CDR3 nucleotides are TGCGCCAGCAGCTTGGTAAGCAACACTGAAGCTTTCTTT. Translated: CASSLVSNTEAFF.

The gene calls are TRBV15 and TRBJ1-5, with 8 bases identical to TRBD1. The CDR3 has 16 residues. With V trimmed by 1 base and J by 3 bases, 5 bases remained unmatched. From germline, CDR1 is LNHNV and CDR2 YYDKDF (reference sequence). The CDR3 nucleotides are TGTGCCACCAGCAGAGGACAGGGGCCTTTCAATCAGCCCCAGCATTTT. Protein: CATSRGQGPFNQPQHF.

The gene calls are TRBV19 and TRBJ1-5; 8 bases align to TRBD1. Germline-derived CDR1 and CDR2 are LNHDA and SQIVND (reference sequence). The CDR3 has 15 residues. With 7 bases clipped from V and 2 bases from J, the junction kept 7 bases outside the gene matches. The CDR3 nucleotides read TGTGCCAGTACCACGGGGACAGGCCGCAATCAGCCCCAGCATTTT. Its translation: CASTTGTGRNQPQHF.

The rearrangement joins TRBV6-1 to TRBJ2-3; tentatively, D is TRBD1 (7 bases). Between the trimmed V and J ends, which lost 6 bases and 1 base, there was a span of 14 bases. Germline-derived CDR1 and CDR2 are MNHNS and SASEGT. This CDR3 has 15 residues. CDR3 loop: CASRGGGGGTDTQYF. The CDR3 coding sequence is TGTGCCAGCAGAGGAGGGGGCGGGGGCACAGATACGCAGTATTTT.

The V and J genes are TRBV30 and TRBJ2-3; the match to TRBD2 covers 7 bases. Germline CDR1 is GTSNPN and CDR2 is SVGIG (reference sequence). The CDR3 spans 15 residues. V trimming: 5 bases; J trimming: 6 bases; junction bases outside the gene matches: 14. The CDR3 protein is CAWGRLAALGDTQYF. CDR3 sequence (DNA): TGTGCCTGGGGCCGGCTAGCGGCCCTCGGGGATACGCAGTATTTT.

This clone was counted a few times. The CDR3 nucleotides read TGTGCCAGCAGCAAAGGGGCCGGCAGGGCAAAAGGATGGAGCACAGATACGCAGTATTTT. Translating it yields CASSKGAGRAKGWSTDTQYF. V and J are TRBV21-1 and TRBJ2-3; TRBD1 was called by the table and not checked on the DNA. TRBV21-1 represents a pseudogene. CDR3 length equals 20 residues.